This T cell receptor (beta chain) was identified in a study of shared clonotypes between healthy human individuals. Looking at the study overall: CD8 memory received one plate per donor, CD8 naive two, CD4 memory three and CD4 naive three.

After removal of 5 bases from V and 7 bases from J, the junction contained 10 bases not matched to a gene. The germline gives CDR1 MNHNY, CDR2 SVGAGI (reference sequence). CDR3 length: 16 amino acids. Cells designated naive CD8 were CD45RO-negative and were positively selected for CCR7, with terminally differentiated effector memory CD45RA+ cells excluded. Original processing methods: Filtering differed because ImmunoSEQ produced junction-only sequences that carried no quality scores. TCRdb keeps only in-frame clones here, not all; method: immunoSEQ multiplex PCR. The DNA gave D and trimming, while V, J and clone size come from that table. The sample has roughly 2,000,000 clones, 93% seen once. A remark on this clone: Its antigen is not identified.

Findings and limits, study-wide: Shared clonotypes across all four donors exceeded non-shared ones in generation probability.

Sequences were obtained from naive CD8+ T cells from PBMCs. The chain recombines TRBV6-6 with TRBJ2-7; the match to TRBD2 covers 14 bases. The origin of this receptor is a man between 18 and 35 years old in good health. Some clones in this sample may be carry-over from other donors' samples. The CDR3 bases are TGTGCCAGCAGTCTAATTAGACTAGCGGGAGGGGGGGAGCAGTACTTC. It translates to CASSLIRLAGGGEQYF.